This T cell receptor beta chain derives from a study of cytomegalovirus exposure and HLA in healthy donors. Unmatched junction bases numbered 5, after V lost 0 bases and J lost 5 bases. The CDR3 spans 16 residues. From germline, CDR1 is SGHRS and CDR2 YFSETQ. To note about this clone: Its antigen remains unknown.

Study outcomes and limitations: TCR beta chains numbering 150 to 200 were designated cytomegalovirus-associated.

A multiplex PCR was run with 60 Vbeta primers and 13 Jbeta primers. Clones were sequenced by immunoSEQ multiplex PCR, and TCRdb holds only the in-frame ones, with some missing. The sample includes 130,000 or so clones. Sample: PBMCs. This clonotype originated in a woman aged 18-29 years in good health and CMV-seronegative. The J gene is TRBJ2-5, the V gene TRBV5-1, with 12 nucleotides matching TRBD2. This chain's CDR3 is CASSLGTSGIGETQYF. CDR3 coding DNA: TGCGCCAGCAGCTTGGGGACTAGCGGGATAGGGGAGACCCAGTACTTC.